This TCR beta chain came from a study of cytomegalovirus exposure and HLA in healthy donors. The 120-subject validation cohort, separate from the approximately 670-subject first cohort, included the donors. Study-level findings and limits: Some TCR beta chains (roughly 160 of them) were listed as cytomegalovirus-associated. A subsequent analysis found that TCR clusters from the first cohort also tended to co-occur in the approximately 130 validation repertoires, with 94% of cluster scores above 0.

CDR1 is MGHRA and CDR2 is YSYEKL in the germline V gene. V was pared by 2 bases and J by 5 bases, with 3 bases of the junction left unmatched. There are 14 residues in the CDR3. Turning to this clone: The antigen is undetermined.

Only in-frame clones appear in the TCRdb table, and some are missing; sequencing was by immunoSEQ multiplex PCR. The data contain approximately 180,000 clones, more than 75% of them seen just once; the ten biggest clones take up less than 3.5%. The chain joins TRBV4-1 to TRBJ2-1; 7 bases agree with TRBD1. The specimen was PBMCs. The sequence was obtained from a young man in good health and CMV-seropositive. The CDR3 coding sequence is TGCGCCAGCAGCCAACAGACAGGGAACAATGAGCAGTTCTTC. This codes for CASSQQTGNNEQFF.